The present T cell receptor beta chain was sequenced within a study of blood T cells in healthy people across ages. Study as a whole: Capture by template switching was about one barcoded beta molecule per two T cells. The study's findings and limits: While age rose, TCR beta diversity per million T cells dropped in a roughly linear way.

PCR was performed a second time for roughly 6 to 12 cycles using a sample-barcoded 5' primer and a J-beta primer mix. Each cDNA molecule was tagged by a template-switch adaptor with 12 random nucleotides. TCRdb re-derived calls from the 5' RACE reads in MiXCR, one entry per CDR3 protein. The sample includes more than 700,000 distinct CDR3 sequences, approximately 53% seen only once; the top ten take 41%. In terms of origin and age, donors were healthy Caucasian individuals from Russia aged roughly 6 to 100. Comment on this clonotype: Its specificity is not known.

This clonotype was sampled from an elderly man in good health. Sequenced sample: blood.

CDR3 in DNA: TGCGCCAGCAGCCACCGGGACAAACAAGAGACCCAGTACTTC. It translates to CASSHRDKQETQYF. The rearrangement links TRBV4-1 to TRBJ2-5, with a weak D call TRBD1 (6 bases). The CDR3 is made up of 14 amino acids. V was trimmed by 3 bases and J by 2 bases, leaving 10 bases between them. Germline V CDR1 and CDR2: MGHRA, YSYEKL.